Listed below are T cell receptor beta chains from one sample, sequenced in a study of T cell repertoires in cytomegalovirus infection. TCRdb redid the calling of the reads with MiXCR, one entry per CDR3 protein. This sample has 150,000 to 200,000 distinct CDR3 sequences, with about 22% found just once. These receptors' antigens are unknown. The specimen was CD8+ T cells from cultured PBMCs, collected from culture after CMV antigen stimulation. These TCRs come from a human donor in good health (CMV status not recorded). Some clones in this sample may be carry-over from other donors' samples. The CDR3 runs from the conserved cysteine through the conserved F or W. The D gene is left open where the match is weak. Expanded clones are given a class, and other clones once, few, many or no size at all.

TRBD2	TRBV19	TRBJ2-1	.	CASEGGLAGISRVNEQFF	TGTGCCAGTGAAGGCGGACTAGCGGGGATCTCGAGAGTCAATGAGCAGTTCTTC
TRBD2	TRBV7-6	TRBJ2-7	few	CASSPSTSGGTYEQYF	TGTGCCAGCAGCCCGAGCACTAGCGGGGGAACCTACGAGCAGTACTTC
.	TRBV6-5	TRBJ2-3	few	CASNKRFQSTDTQYF	TGTGCCAGCAACAAAAGGTTCCAGTCGACAGATACGCAGTATTTT
.	TRBV7-8	TRBJ2-7	few	CASSFGYPYEQYF	TGTGCCAGCAGCTTTGGTTATCCCTACGAGCAGTACTTC
.	TRBV7-8	TRBJ1-1	.	CASSPNFRSEAFF	TGTGCCAGCAGCCCTAACTTTCGTTCTGAAGCTTTCTTT
TRBD2	TRBV7-2	TRBJ2-1	few	CASSGRLAGGNNEQFF	TGTGCCAGCAGCGGGAGACTAGCGGGGGGGAACAATGAGCAGTTCTTC
.	TRBV11-2	TRBJ2-1	.	CASSPEWGWGEQFF	TGTGCCAGCAGCCCCGAGTGGGGTTGGGGTGAGCAGTTCTTC
.	TRBV6-6	TRBJ2-1	many	CASSYTGPYNEQFF	TGTGCCAGCAGTTATACAGGGCCTTACAATGAGCAGTTCTTC
TRBD1	TRBV7-2	TRBJ1-2	.	CASSLAFGQDGGYTF	TGTGCCAGCAGCTTAGCCTTCGGACAGGATGGTGGCTACACCTTC
.	TRBV5-4	TRBJ2-1	.	CASRSGGGFTYNEQFF	TGTGCCAGCAGGTCAGGAGGGGGGTTTACCTACAATGAGCAGTTCTTC
.	TRBV15	TRBJ2-2	.	CATSRDRTGELFF	TGTGCCACCAGCAGAGATAGAACCGGGGAGCTGTTTTTT
.	TRBV2	TRBJ2-7	.	CASSEVSDIQYEQYF	TGTGCCAGCAGTGAAGTGTCGGACATCCAATACGAGCAGTACTTC
TRBD2	TRBV2	TRBJ2-3	few	CASSEASSGDNPSTDTQYF	TGTGCCAGCAGTGAAGCTTCTAGCGGGGACAACCCTAGCACAGATACGCAGTATTTT
.	TRBV10-3	TRBJ1-2	few	CAISESWNREVDGYTF	TGTGCCATCAGTGAGTCGTGGAACAGGGAAGTGGATGGCTACACCTTC
.	TRBV6-1	TRBJ2-5	many	CASSEEGRILWIQETQYF	TGTGCCAGCAGTGAAGAGGGACGAATTCTGTGGATCCAAGAGACCCAGTACTTC
TRBD1	TRBV7-9	TRBJ1-1	.	CASSSTGTGGAMNTEAFF	TGTGCCAGCAGCTCGACCGGGACAGGGGGCGCAATGAACACTGAAGCTTTCTTT
TRBD1	TRBV2	TRBJ1-1	.	CASRGTGVEAFF	TGTGCCAGCAGAGGGACAGGGGTTGAAGCTTTCTTT
.	TRBV7-9	TRBJ2-7	few	CASSNLYEQYF	TGTGCCAGCAGCAACCTCTACGAGCAGTACTTC
.	TRBV7-2	TRBJ2-1	.	CASSPSYEQFF	TGTGCCAGCAGCCCCTCGTATGAGCAGTTCTTC
.	TRBV7-2	TRBJ2-7	many	CASSLGPSYEQYF	TGTGCCAGCAGCTTAGGACCCTCCTACGAGCAGTACTTC
.	TRBV12-3/TRBV12-4	TRBJ2-7	.	CASSPGGAGSYEQYF	TGTGCCAGCAGTCCCGGAGGCGCAGGGTCCTACGAGCAGTACTTC
TRBD2	TRBV11-2	TRBJ2-3	few	CASSLSSGGTFIDTQYF	TGTGCCAGCAGCTTATCAAGCGGGGGCACGTTCATAGATACGCAGTATTTT
TRBD2	TRBV4-1	TRBJ2-7	.	CASSTAGTSGAYEQYF	TGCGCCAGCAGTACGGCCGGGACTAGCGGCGCTTACGAGCAGTACTTC
TRBD1	TRBV7-3	TRBJ2-3	few	CASTLTGGLADTQYF	TGTGCCAGTACGCTCACAGGGGGCCTGGCAGATACGCAGTATTTT
.	TRBV24-1	TRBJ2-7	few	CATSEPPQGTGLPYEQYF	TGTGCCACCAGTGAGCCCCCCCAGGGTACAGGGCTACCCTACGAGCAGTACTTC
.	TRBV7-9	TRBJ2-7	few	CASSDPSEYEQYF	TGTGCCAGCAGCGATCCGTCGGAGTACGAGCAGTACTTC
.	TRBV9	TRBJ2-5	few	CASSVDGSETQYF	TGTGCCAGCAGCGTGGACGGATCAGAGACCCAGTACTTC
.	TRBV14	TRBJ2-7	few	CASSQDRRGRAFYEQYF	TGTGCCAGCAGCCAAGATAGGAGGGGGCGGGCGTTCTACGAGCAGTACTTC
.	TRBV18	TRBJ2-7	few	CASSYRDGYEQYF	TGTGCCAGCTCCTACCGGGACGGCTACGAGCAGTACTTC
TRBD1	TRBV27	TRBJ1-5	.	CASSRQGVSQPQHF	TGTGCCAGCAGTAGACAGGGGGTAAGTCAGCCCCAGCATTTT
.	TRBV7-9	TRBJ2-7	few	CASSLRDYEQYF	TGTGCCAGCAGCTTAAGGGACTACGAGCAGTACTTC
TRBD2	TRBV7-9	TRBJ2-3	.	CASSSTSGADTQYF	TGTGCCAGCAGCTCGACTAGCGGGGCGGATACGCAGTATTTT
.	TRBV7-2	TRBJ1-1	.	CASEGNTEAFF	TGTGCCAGTGAAGGGAACACTGAAGCTTTCTTT
.	TRBV7-9	TRBJ1-4	.	CASSIQPGKLFF	TGTGCCAGCAGCATTCAGCCCGGAAAACTGTTTTTT
TRBD1	TRBV6-5	TRBJ2-5	.	CASSFEGGPETQYF	TGTGCCAGCAGCTTCGAAGGGGGCCCAGAGACCCAGTACTTC
TRBD1	TRBV2	TRBJ2-7	few	CASSAGTGVRYEQYF	TGTGCCAGCAGCGCAGGGACAGGGGTTCGGTACGAGCAGTACTTC
.	TRBV4-1	TRBJ1-3	.	CASSQDRGEVNTIYF	TGCGCCAGCAGCCAAGACAGGGGAGAGGTGAACACCATATATTTT
.	TRBV9	TRBJ2-7	.	CASSVGSREQYF	TGTGCCAGCAGCGTAGGTAGTCGGGAGCAGTACTTC
.	TRBV20-1	TRBJ2-7	.	CSARSRTAYEQYF	TGCAGTGCTAGATCCCGGACAGCCTACGAGCAGTACTTC
.	TRBV7-2	TRBJ2-1	few	CASSLLDGEGGPYNEQFF	TGTGCCAGCAGCTTATTGGACGGAGAGGGAGGCCCATACAATGAGCAGTTCTTC